What follows are 6 T cell receptor beta chains derived from one specimen sequenced in a study of blood T cell repertoires in COVID-19. Profiling relied on immunoSEQ multiplex PCR, and the TCRdb table lists in-frame clones only, not all of them. The repertoire holds 270,000 or so clones, with approximately 88% as singletons. Sequences were obtained from PBMCs or T cells enriched from blood (not recorded which). These receptors came from a woman between 40 and 50 years old with acute COVID-19.

This clone was detected once. The chain recombines TRBV5-4 with TRBJ1-1, with D possibly TRBD1 on 6 matching bases. Germline CDR1 is SGHNT and CDR2 is YYREEE (reference sequence). Between the trimmed V and J ends, which lost 6 bases and 4 bases, there was a span of 19 bases. CDR3 length: 15 residues. The CDR3 protein is CASTPGRGGGTEAFF. The CDR3 region has the DNA TGTGCCAGCACCCCAGGCCGGGGAGGGGGCACTGAAGCTTTCTTT. The variable domain in full, completed from reference TRBV5-4 and TRBJ1-1, reads ETGVTQSPTHLIKTRGQQVTLRCSSQSGHNTVSWYQQALGQGPQFIFQYYREEENGRGNFPPRFSGLQFPNYSSELNVNALELDDSALYLCASTPGRGGGTEAFFGQGTRLTVV.

The chain joins TRBV10-3 to TRBJ2-2, with D possibly matching TRBD2 (5 bases). The CDR3 covers 14 residues. Germline V lookup: CDR1 ENHRY, CDR2 SYGVKD. Trimming removed 3 bases from V and 8 bases from J, with 13 bases in between. The CDR3: CAISDRKLAGELFF. As DNA, the CDR3 is TGTGCCATCAGTGACAGAAAGCTAGCTGGGGAGCTGTTTTTT.

The rearrangement links TRBV20-1 to TRBJ1-1; TRBD1 matches at 7 bases. The CDR3 sequence is 11 residues long. From germline, CDR1 is DFQATT and CDR2 SNEGSKA (reference sequence). V trimming: 8 bases; J trimming: 7 bases; junction bases outside the gene matches: 7. As DNA, the CDR3 is TGCAGTAGACAGGGCACCCTTGAAGCTTTCTTT. It specifies CSRQGTLEAFF.

This chain connects TRBV28 to TRBJ1-5; no firm D call. Germline V gene sequence: CDR1 MDHEN, CDR2 SYDVKM. CDR3 size: 13 residues. Trimming shortened V by 6 bases and J by 3 bases, and 9 bases separated the two germline ends. Here the CDR3 reads CASSPLINQPQHF. The CDR3 DNA reads as TGTGCCAGCAGCCCCCTAATCAATCAGCCCCAGCATTTT.

This clone has only a few counts. The chain is built from TRBV27 and TRBJ2-7; D is undetermined. Trimming removed 5 bases from V and 0 bases from J, with 11 bases in between. The CDR3 covers 14 residues. Per germline, CDR1 MNHEY and CDR2 SMNVEV (reference sequence). CDR3 sequence reads: CASSPTFSSYEQYF. As DNA, the CDR3 is TGTGCCAGCAGTCCCACCTTCAGCTCCTACGAGCAGTACTTC.

In nucleotides, the CDR3 is TGCGCCAGCAGCTTGGGGCTCGGACAGGGACGTGAGCAGTTCTTC. Its protein is CASSLGLGQGREQFF. V gene TRBV5-1 combines with J gene TRBJ2-1; 8 bases are a match to TRBD1. The CDR3 contains 15 residues. Per the germline V gene, CDR1 is SGHRS and CDR2 is YFSETQ. Trimming cost V 0 bases and J 9 bases; bases outside gene matches: 8.